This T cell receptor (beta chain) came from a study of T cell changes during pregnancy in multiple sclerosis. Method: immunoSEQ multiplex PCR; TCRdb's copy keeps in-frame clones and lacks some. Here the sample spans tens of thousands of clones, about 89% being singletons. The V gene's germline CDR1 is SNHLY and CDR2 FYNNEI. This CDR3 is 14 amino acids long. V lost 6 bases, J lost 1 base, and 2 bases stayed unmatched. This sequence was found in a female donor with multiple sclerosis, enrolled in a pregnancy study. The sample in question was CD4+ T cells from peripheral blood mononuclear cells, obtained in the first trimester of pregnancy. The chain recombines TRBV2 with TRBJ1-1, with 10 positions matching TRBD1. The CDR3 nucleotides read TGTGCCAGCAGGGGGGACAGGGGGAACACTGAAGCTTTCTTT. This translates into CASRGDRGNTEAFF.